A selection of T cell receptor beta chains follows, all from one sample in a study of blood T cell repertoires in COVID-19. Libraries were prepared by immunoSEQ multiplex PCR; TCRdb keeps only in-frame clonotypes and omits some of them. The sample includes tens of thousands of clones, roughly 89% of them seen just once. The sample was peripheral blood. These receptors were obtained from a man in his fifties with active COVID-19. The CDR3 runs from the conserved cysteine through the conserved F or W. A D gene is named only where the DNA matches it firmly. Size tells how often a clone was seen (once, few, many) or the class of an expanded clone, and some rows leave it out.

D	size	V	J	CDR3	DNA
.	.	TRBV4-1	TRBJ2-7	CASSQDYEYEQYF	TGCGCCAGCAGCCAAGACTACGAATACGAGCAGTACTTC
TRBD1	.	TRBV7-2	TRBJ1-2	CASSWGDRDYGYTF	TGTGCCAGCAGCTGGGGGGACAGGGACTATGGCTACACCTTC
.	.	TRBV5-1	TRBJ1-4	CASSLVRGNEKLFF	TGCGCCAGCAGCTTGGTTAGGGGCAATGAAAAACTGTTTTTT
TRBD2	once	TRBV4-2	TRBJ2-2	CASTHGGSPSTGELFF	TGTGCCAGCACACACGGGGGGTCCCCCAGCACCGGGGAGCTGTTTTTT
.	few	TRBV19	TRBJ1-6	CASSIKIESPLHF	TGTGCCAGTAGTATAAAAATAGAATCACCCCTCCACTTT
TRBD2	.	TRBV27	TRBJ2-7	CASSQRGGYEQYF	TGTGCCAGCAGCCAACGGGGGGGCTACGAGCAGTACTTC
TRBD2	.	TRBV27	TRBJ2-1	CASNPGTSGGNEQFF	TGTGCCAGCAACCCCGGGACTAGCGGGGGGAATGAGCAGTTCTTC
.	.	TRBV12-3/TRBV12-4	TRBJ2-7	CASTSGAEQYF	TGTGCCAGCACCTCAGGGGCCGAGCAGTACTTC
.	once	TRBV5-4	TRBJ1-1	CASSLERARGEAFF	TGTGCCAGCAGCTTGGAACGAGCTAGGGGTGAAGCTTTCTTT
.	.	TRBV12-3/TRBV12-4	TRBJ2-7	CASRRSRSYEQYF	TGTGCCAGCAGAAGATCGAGGTCCTACGAGCAGTACTTC
TRBD2	.	TRBV5-1	TRBJ2-1	CASSPGTSGGISEQFF	TGCGCCAGCAGCCCAGGGACTAGCGGGGGTATCAGTGAGCAGTTCTTC
TRBD1	.	TRBV7-6	TRBJ2-7	CASSSRQGRTYEQYF	TGTGCCAGCAGTTCCCGACAGGGACGAACCTACGAGCAGTACTTC
.	.	TRBV4-3	TRBJ1-2	CASSQSTQNYGYTF	TGCGCCAGCAGCCAATCGACACAGAACTATGGCTACACCTTC
.	.	TRBV12-5	TRBJ2-1	CASQGSSYNEQFF	TGTGCTAGCCAGGGAAGCTCCTACAATGAGCAGTTCTTC
.	.	TRBV6-5	TRBJ1-5	CASRMNRAGNQPQHF	TGTGCCAGCAGGATGAACAGGGCTGGGAATCAGCCCCAGCATTTT
.	.	TRBV7-9	TRBJ1-6	CASSWEGVGAPLHF	TGTGCCAGCAGCTGGGAGGGGGTGGGGGCACCCCTCCACTTT
.	.	TRBV19	TRBJ1-1	CASSIRGNTEAFF	TGTGCCAGTAGTATTAGGGGGAACACTGAAGCTTTCTTT
TRBD2	.	TRBV27	TRBJ2-7	CASSLKWGGYEQYF	TGTGCCAGCAGTTTAAAGTGGGGGGGCTACGAGCAGTACTTC
TRBD2	.	TRBV6-5	TRBJ2-7	CASRGLAGGRHEQYF	TGTGCCAGCAGGGGACTAGCGGGGGGGCGGCACGAGCAGTACTTC
TRBD1	.	TRBV6-1	TRBJ1-4	CASSEIPPRRQGMAGKLFF	TGTGCCAGCAGTGAAATCCCCCCCAGGCGACAGGGGATGGCAGGAAAACTGTTTTTT
.	.	TRBV12-5	TRBJ2-5	CASGLVHGGGEETQYF	TGTGCTAGTGGTTTGGTACACGGGGGAGGCGAAGAGACCCAGTACTTC
TRBD1	.	TRBV2	TRBJ2-2	CASSRDRGLGGELFF	TGTGCCAGCAGTAGGGACAGGGGGCTCGGCGGGGAGCTGTTTTTT
TRBD1	.	TRBV7-7	TRBJ2-7	CASSLRAGGSYEQYF	TGTGCCAGCAGCTTAAGGGCAGGGGGCTCCTACGAGCAGTACTTC
TRBD1	once	TRBV18	TRBJ1-4	CASSPTGQWNEKLFF	TGTGCCAGCTCACCCACGGGACAGTGGAATGAAAAACTGTTTTTT
TRBD1	.	TRBV15	TRBJ2-5	CATSRTPDRGLETQYF	TGTGCCACCAGCAGAACTCCGGACAGGGGGCTTGAGACCCAGTACTTC
.	.	TRBV7-9	TRBJ2-7	CASSLAGMRVILTF	TGTGCCAGCAGCTTAGCTGGCATGCGGGTTATCCTGACCTTC